These 4 T cell receptor beta chains were all obtained from the same sample, sequenced in a study of control samples from healthy donors and cancer patients. Profiled with immunoSEQ multiplex PCR; TCRdb holds only in-frame clones, not every one. Of approximately 90,000 clones listed, just over 90% are singletons. The sequencing sample was made of blood. Receptors were obtained from a woman aged 25 to 45 in good health.

The rearrangement links TRBV3-1 (or the pseudogene TRBV3-2) to TRBJ1-5, with a tentative D call TRBD1 (5 bases). CDR1 and CDR2 from the germline V gene are LGHDT and YNNKEL (reference sequence). Deletions cut 3 bases from V and 3 bases from J, with 9 bases between. This CDR3 is 14 amino acids long. CDR3 residues: CASSHPGHNQPQHF. In nucleotides, the CDR3 is TGTGCCAGCAGCCATCCAGGACACAATCAGCCCCAGCATTTT.

This sequence joins TRBV5-4 and TRBJ2-5; 12 bases align to TRBD2. J lost 2 bases, V lost 7 bases, and 6 bases had no gene match. The CDR3 is 15 residues long. Germline assignment: CDR1 SGHNT and CDR2 YYREEE (reference sequence). The CDR3 loop is CASSRGLAGQETQYF. As DNA, the CDR3 is TGTGCCAGCTCTAGAGGACTAGCGGGGCAAGAGACCCAGTACTTC. Full variable domain (missing parts from reference TRBV5-4 and TRBJ2-5): ETGVTQSPTHLIKTRGQQVTLRCSSQSGHNTVSWYQQALGQGPQFIFQYYREEENGRGNFPPRFSGLQFPNYSSELNVNALELDDSALYLCASSRGLAGQETQYFGPGTRLLVL.

The rearrangement joins TRBV19 to TRBJ1-6, with TRBD1 identical over 7 bases. V lost 6 bases and J lost 10; bases outside the gene matches: 9. The CDR3 is made up of 14 amino acids. Germline V lookup: CDR1 LNHDA, CDR2 SQIVND (reference sequence). The CDR3 sequence: CASRGIGTESPLHF. The CDR3 region has the DNA TGTGCCAGTAGGGGGATTGGGACAGAATCACCCCTCCACTTT.

The rearrangement uses TRBV19 and TRBJ1-2; 9 nucleotides align to TRBD1. The CDR3 has 15 residues. Trimming removed 5 bases from V and 6 bases from J; junction bases left unmatched: 10. Per the germline V gene, CDR1 is LNHDA and CDR2 is SQIVND (reference sequence). The CDR3 nucleotides read TGTGCCAGTAGTGGGGGGGACAGGGTAGAGCATGGCTACACCTTC. Amino acid sequence: CASSGGDRVEHGYTF.